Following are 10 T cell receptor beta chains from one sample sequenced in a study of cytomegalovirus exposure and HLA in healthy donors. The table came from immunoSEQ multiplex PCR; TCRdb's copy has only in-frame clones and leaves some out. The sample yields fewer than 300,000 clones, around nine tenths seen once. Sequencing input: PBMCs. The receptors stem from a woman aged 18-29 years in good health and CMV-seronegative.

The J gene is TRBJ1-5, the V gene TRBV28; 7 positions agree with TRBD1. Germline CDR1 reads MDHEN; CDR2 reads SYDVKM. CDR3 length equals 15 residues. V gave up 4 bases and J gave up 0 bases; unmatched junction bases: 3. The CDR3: CASSSGGDSNQPQHF. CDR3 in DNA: TGTGCCAGCAGTTCAGGGGGAGATAGCAATCAGCCCCAGCATTTT.

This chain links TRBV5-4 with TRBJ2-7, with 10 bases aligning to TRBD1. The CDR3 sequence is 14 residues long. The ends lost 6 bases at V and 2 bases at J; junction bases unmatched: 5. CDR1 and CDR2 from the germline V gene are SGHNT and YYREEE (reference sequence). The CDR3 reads CASKYGTGAYEQYF. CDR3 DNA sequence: TGTGCCAGCAAATACGGGACAGGGGCCTACGAGCAGTACTTC.

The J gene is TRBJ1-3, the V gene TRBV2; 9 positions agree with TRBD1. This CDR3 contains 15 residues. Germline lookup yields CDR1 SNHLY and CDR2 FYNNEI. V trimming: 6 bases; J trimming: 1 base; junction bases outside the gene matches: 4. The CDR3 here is CASSQTGGSGNTIYF. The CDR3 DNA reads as TGTGCCAGCAGCCAGACAGGGGGGTCTGGAAACACCATATATTTT.

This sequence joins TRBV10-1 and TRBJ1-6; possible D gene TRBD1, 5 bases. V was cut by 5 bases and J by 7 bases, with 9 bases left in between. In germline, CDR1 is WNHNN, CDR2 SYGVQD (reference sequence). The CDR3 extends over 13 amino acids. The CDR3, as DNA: TGCGCCAGCAGTACAGGACGGAATTCACCCCTCCACTTT. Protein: CASSTGRNSPLHF.

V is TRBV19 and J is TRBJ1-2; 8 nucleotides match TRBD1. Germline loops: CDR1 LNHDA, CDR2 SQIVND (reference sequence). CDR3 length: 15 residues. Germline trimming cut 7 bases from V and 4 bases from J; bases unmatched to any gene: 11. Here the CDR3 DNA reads TGTGCCAGTACCCCCTCCCTTACAGGGGGCTATGGCTACACCTTC. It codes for CASTPSLTGGYGYTF. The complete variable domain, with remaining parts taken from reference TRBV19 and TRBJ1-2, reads DGGITQSPKYLFRKEGQNVTLSCEQNLNHDAMYWYRQDPGQGLRLIYYSQIVNDFQKGDIAEGYSVSREKKESFPLTVTSAQKNPTAFYLCASTPSLTGGYGYTFGSGTRLTVV.

The CDR3 loop is CASRSDRGSREQYF. The CDR3 region has the DNA TGTGCCAGCAGGAGCGACAGGGGATCGAGAGAGCAGTACTTC. V is TRBV28 and J is TRBJ2-7, with TRBD1 identical over 8 bases. Germline trimming cut 6 bases from V and 7 bases from J; bases unmatched to any gene: 11. Looked up from germline, CDR1 is MDHEN and CDR2 is SYDVKM. The CDR3 is 14 residues long.

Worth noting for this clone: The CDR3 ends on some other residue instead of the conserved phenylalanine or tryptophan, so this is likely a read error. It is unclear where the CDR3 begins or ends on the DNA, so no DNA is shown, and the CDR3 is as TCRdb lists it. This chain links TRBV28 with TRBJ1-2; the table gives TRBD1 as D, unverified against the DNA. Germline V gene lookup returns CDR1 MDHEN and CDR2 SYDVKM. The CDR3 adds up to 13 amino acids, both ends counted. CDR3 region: CASRTPGGALYLD.

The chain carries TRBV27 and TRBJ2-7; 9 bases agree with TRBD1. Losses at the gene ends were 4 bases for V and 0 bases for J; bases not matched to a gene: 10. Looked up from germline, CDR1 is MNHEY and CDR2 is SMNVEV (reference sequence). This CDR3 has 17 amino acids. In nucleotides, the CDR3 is TGTGCCAGCAGTTCACCCCCCCCGGACAGGGGCTCCTACGAGCAGTACTTC. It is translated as CASSSPPPDRGSYEQYF.

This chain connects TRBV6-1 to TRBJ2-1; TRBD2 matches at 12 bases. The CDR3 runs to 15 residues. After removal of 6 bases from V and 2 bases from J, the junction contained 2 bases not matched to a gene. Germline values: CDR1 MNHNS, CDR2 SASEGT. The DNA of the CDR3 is TGTGCCAGCAGGACTAGCGGGAGCACCTACAATGAGCAGTTCTTC. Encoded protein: CASRTSGSTYNEQFF.

The CDR3 reads CASSEHSSYEQYF. CDR3 bases: TGTGCCAGCAGTGAACATTCATCCTACGAGCAGTACTTC. The chain uses TRBV25-1 and TRBJ2-7; no firm D call. Germline assignment: CDR1 MGHDK and CDR2 SYGVNS. Trimming took 2 bases from V and 1 from J, leaving 6 bases between them. This CDR3 spans 13 amino acids.